These 9 T cell receptor beta chains originate from one sample sequenced in a study of shared clonotypes between healthy human individuals. The table came from immunoSEQ multiplex PCR; TCRdb's copy has only in-frame clones and leaves some out. The sample contains millions of clones, 90% to 95% of which appear only once. Sequencing was carried out using naive CD4+ T cells sorted from blood. The subset is: CD45RA+ positively selected. The receptors originated from a young man in good health.

On this clone itself: In the same sample, other DNA sequences code for this CDR3. The J gene is TRBJ2-7, the V gene TRBV10-2; maybe TRBD2 (7 bases). This CDR3 comprises 13 residues. V was cut by 6 bases and J by 1 base, with 10 bases left in between. Germline V gives CDR1 WSHSY, CDR2 SAAADI. CDR3 amino acids: CASSEGGSYEQYF. The CDR3 DNA follows: TGCGCCAGCAGCGAGGGGGGGTCCTACGAGCAGTACTTC.

V usage is TRBV6-1 and J usage is TRBJ2-5, with a tentative D call TRBD2 (5 bases). CDR1 is MNHNS and CDR2 is SASEGT in the germline V gene. V was shortened by 7 bases and J by 5 bases, with 20 bases between the two germline ends. This CDR3 has 15 amino acids. The CDR3 is CASTTRRFLGETQYF. The CDR3 bases are TGTGCCAGCACCACTAGAAGATTCCTCGGGGAGACCCAGTACTTC.

The chain couples TRBV27 to TRBJ2-3; possibly TRBD1 or TRBD2 for D (5 bases each). Trimming cost V 5 bases and J 0 bases, with 15 bases left between them. The V gene's germline CDR1 is MNHEY and CDR2 SMNVEV (reference sequence). The CDR3 extends over 16 amino acids. In DNA form, the CDR3 reads TGTGCCAGCAGTCCGGCTCTGGGGGTTAGCACAGATACGCAGTATTTT. This encodes CASSPALGVSTDTQYF.

V usage is TRBV19 and J usage is TRBJ2-2; 7 bases match TRBD2. The V segment lost 5 bases and the J segment 7 bases; nucleotides outside the gene matches: 13. This CDR3 has 16 amino acids. CDR1 is LNHDA and CDR2 is SQIVND in the germline V gene (reference sequence). The CDR3 loop is CASSPSSGTKSGELFF. In DNA, the CDR3 is TGTGCCAGTAGTCCTTCCTCCGGGACTAAAAGCGGGGAGCTGTTTTTT.

The rearrangement uses TRBV29-1 and TRBJ2-6; D is unresolved. Trimming cost V 4 bases and J 0 bases, with 7 bases left between them. This CDR3 spans 14 amino acids. Germline lookup yields CDR1 SQVTM and CDR2 ANQGSEA. CDR3 in amino acids: CSVVWSSGANVLTF. CDR3 nucleotide sequence: TGCAGCGTTGTGTGGAGCTCTGGGGCCAACGTCCTGACTTTC.

This clone was observed a single time. The rearrangement uses TRBV7-9 and TRBJ2-7; TRBD2 aligns across 7 bases. The CDR3 runs 12 residues. Germline loops: CDR1 SEHNR, CDR2 FQNEAQ (reference sequence). V was clipped by 10 bases and J by 0 bases; unmatched bases: 3. Here the CDR3 DNA reads TGTGCCACCCGGGGGGACTCCTACGAGCAGTACTTC. This translates into CATRGDSYEQYF.

CDR3 region: CASSLMGDGTPLHF. CDR3 nucleotides: TGCGCCAGCAGCTTGATGGGGGATGGGACACCCCTCCACTTT. This chain links TRBV5-1 with TRBJ1-6, with a weak D call TRBD1 (5 bases). V lost 1 base to trimming and J lost 11 bases, with 13 bases between them. Germline lookup yields CDR1 SGHRS and CDR2 YFSETQ. This CDR3 is 14 amino acids long.

V and J are TRBV30 and TRBJ2-7; maybe TRBD2 (5 bases). Per germline, CDR1 GTSNPN and CDR2 SVGIG (reference sequence). This CDR3 has 15 residues. The V end was cut by 3 bases, the J end by 3 bases, with 18 bases between. The DNA of the CDR3 is TGTGCCTGGAGGCCAAGTATGAGGGTTGACTACGAGCAGTACTTC. Amino acids: CAWRPSMRVDYEQYF.

The CDR3 DNA reads TGTGCCAGCAGGTCGGGTGGGGGAGGAACTAATGAAAAACTGTTTTTT. Residues: CASRSGGGGTNEKLFF. The chain uses TRBV5-4 and TRBJ1-4; D may be TRBD1 (5 bases). Trimming took 5 bases from V and 1 from J, leaving 15 bases between them. Germline values: CDR1 SGHNT, CDR2 YYREEE (reference sequence). This CDR3 has 16 residues.